This is a list of T cell receptor beta chains from one sample in a study of T cells in narcolepsy. Only in-frame clones appear in the TCRdb table, and some are missing; sequencing was by immunoSEQ multiplex PCR. Of about 27,000 clones listed, 70% to 80% are singletons. Sequenced sample: CD45RA- memory CD4+ T cells from PBMCs. Source of these receptors: a human donor with narcolepsy. CDR3s include the opening cysteine and the closing phenylalanine or tryptophan.

V: TRBV5-1; CDR3: CASSTGTVNEKLFF
V: TRBV7-8; CDR3: CASSLTPGQAATNEKLFF
V: TRBV30; CDR3: CAWRRQGTGGELFF
V: TRBV7-9; CDR3: CASRSTSGGSYNEQFF
V: TRBV12-2; CDR3: CASRLEGETYQPQHF
V: TRBV6-5; CDR3: CASAQQGITDTQYF
V: TRBV19; CDR3: CASSIDPTASGNTIYF
V: TRBV30; CDR3: CARAGGSNSGNTIYF
V: TRBV30; CDR3: CACVSSSGNTIYF
V: TRBV7-8; CDR3: CASSEGGDSYEQYF
V: TRBV6-1; CDR3: CASKLRINEKLFF
V: TRBV7-2; CDR3: CASSPRGPSTDTQYF
V: TRBV7-8; CDR3: CASSRIESSGGIYNEQFF
V: TRBV9; CDR3: CASSPDRYEQYF
V: TRBV7-6; CDR3: CASSSSTSGGAGKQYF
V: TRBV6-5; CDR3: CASSLDSNNEQFF
V: TRBV6-4; CDR3: CASRGGAANSPLHF